Listed here are 19 T cell receptor beta chains from one sample, sequenced in a study of T cells after yellow fever vaccination. Each CDR3 protein gets one entry after TCRdb re-called the 5' RACE reads with MiXCR. This repertoire shows roughly 62,000 distinct CDR3 sequences, about 6.6% found once; its top ten account for approximately 37%. The sequenced sample was CD8+ T cells sorted from PBMCs, obtained on the day of the first yellow fever vaccination. The source of these receptors is a man aged 18 to 30 who received the YFV17D yellow fever vaccine.

The V call is TRBV7-9, the J call TRBJ1-3; weak D call: TRBD1 (5 bases). The V gene lost 1 base and the J gene lost 7 bases, with 11 bases spanning the gap. CDR1 and CDR2 from the germline V gene are SEHNR and FQNEAQ (reference sequence). This CDR3 has 14 residues. CDR3 nucleotides: TGTGCCAGCAGCTTAGTAGAGGGGAGGAACACCATATATTTT. Protein product: CASSLVEGRNTIYF.

The sample holds a few counts of this clonotype. V gene TRBV12-3 or TRBV12-4 combines with J gene TRBJ1-6; no definite D call. V lost 3 bases to trimming and J lost 4 bases, with 1 base between them. The length of the CDR3 is 12 residues. CDR3 amino acids: CASSFYNSPLHF. The CDR3 DNA reads TGTGCCAGCAGTTTTTATAATTCACCCCTCCACTTT.

The chain couples TRBV7-2 to TRBJ2-7, with a possible D match to TRBD2 (6 bases). Germline loops: CDR1 SGHTA, CDR2 FQGNSA. V lost 2 bases, J lost 0 bases, and 17 bases lay in between. There are 17 residues in the CDR3. The CDR3 DNA is TGTGCCAGCAGCTTAAAGCCCTTAGCGGAGAGCTCCTACGAGCAGTACTTC. Amino acid sequence: CASSLKPLAESSYEQYF.

This clonotype was counted between two and nine times. This sequence joins TRBV27 and TRBJ2-4; maybe TRBD1 (6 bases). The CDR3 is made up of 21 amino acids. CDR1 and CDR2 from the germline V gene are MNHEY and SMNVEV (reference sequence). Between the trimmed V and J ends, which lost 0 bases and 3 bases, there was a span of 27 bases. In nucleotides, the CDR3 is TGTGCCAGCAGTTTATCTATCTTGGGGGCGAGAACTAGGGGACGCAAAAACATTCAGTACTTC. This encodes CASSLSILGARTRGRKNIQYF.

This clonotype was found a few times. This chain uses TRBV5-4 with TRBJ2-1, with D perhaps TRBD1 (6 bases). CDR1 and CDR2 from the germline V gene are SGHNT and YYREEE (reference sequence). The CDR3 extends over 13 amino acids. The ends were cut back, 1 base at V and 8 bases at J, with 10 bases in the middle. The CDR3 is CASSLSTGYEQFF. Here the CDR3 DNA reads TGTGCCAGCAGCTTGTCCACAGGGTATGAGCAGTTCTTC.

This clonotype was found a few times. The rearrangement links TRBV7-9 to TRBJ2-5, with 8 bases aligning to TRBD1. From germline, CDR1 is SEHNR and CDR2 FQNEAQ (reference sequence). This CDR3 spans 13 amino acids. Germline trimming cut 7 bases from V and 5 bases from J; bases unmatched to any gene: 6. The DNA for the CDR3 is TGTGCCAGCAACTCAGGGGGCGACGAGACCCAGTACTTC. It yields the protein CASNSGGDETQYF. Complete variable domain (other parts from reference TRBV7-9 and TRBJ2-5): DTGVSQNPRHKITKRGQNVTFRCDPISEHNRLYWYRQTLGQGPEFLTYFQNEAQLEKSRLLSDRFSAERPKGSFSTLEIQRTEQGDSAMYLCASNSGGDETQYFGPGTRLLVL.

This clonotype occurred a few times. The J gene is TRBJ2-7, the V gene TRBV7-8; TRBD1 is a possible D gene (6 bases). Deletions cut 6 bases from V and 3 bases from J, with 18 bases between. Per the germline V gene, CDR1 is SGHVS and CDR2 is FQNEAQ. CDR3 length: 15 amino acids. CDR3 nucleotides: TGTGCCAGCAGTCAGCTAGTGGGACAAATCTACGAGCAGTACTTC. Protein sequence: CASSQLVGQIYEQYF.

This clonotype was seen many times. The V call is TRBV4-3, the J call TRBJ2-2; D could derive from TRBD1 or TRBD2 (5 bases each). Germline V gene data show CDR1 as LGHNA and CDR2 as YSLEER. The CDR3 has 16 amino acids. V shed 4 bases and J shed 3 bases, with 15 bases lying between them. The chain's CDR3 is CASSPQGEGDTGELFF. CDR3 DNA sequence: TGCGCCAGCAGCCCCCAGGGAGAAGGGGACACCGGGGAGCTGTTTTTT.

This clonotype was seen many times. The chain combines TRBV11-2 with TRBJ2-3, with TRBD1 matching over 7 bases. The CDR3 sequence is 13 residues long. Trimming cost V 3 bases and J 4 bases; bases outside gene matches: 1. The germline V gene encodes CDR1 SGHAT and CDR2 FQNNGV. CDR3 sequence (DNA): TGTGCCAGCAGCTTCGGACAGGCAGATACGCAGTATTTT. Its protein is CASSFGQADTQYF. Full variable domain (rest looked up from reference TRBV11-2 and TRBJ2-3): EAGVAQSPRYKIIEKRQSVAFWCNPISGHATLYWYQQILGQGPKLLIQFQNNGVVDDSQLPKDRFSAERLKGVDSTLKIQPAKLEDSAVYLCASSFGQADTQYFGPGTRLTVL.

CDR3 region: CATSDLRPSGETDTQYF. The CDR3 DNA is TGTGCCACCAGTGATTTGCGCCCTAGCGGGGAGACAGATACGCAGTATTTT. The rearrangement uses TRBV24-1 and TRBJ2-3, with 9 bases fitting TRBD2. From germline, CDR1 is KGHDR and CDR2 SFDVKD. The CDR3 length is 17 residues. Unmatched junction bases numbered 6, after V lost 0 bases and J lost 3 bases.

This clonotype was detected only a few times. The chain uses TRBV20-1 and TRBJ2-1, with a weak D call TRBD1 (6 bases). Germline V gives CDR1 DFQATT, CDR2 SNEGSKA (reference sequence). V lost 4 bases to trimming and J lost 3 bases, with 19 bases between them. CDR3 length: 16 amino acids. The CDR3 DNA reads as TGCAGTGCTACTAACCCCGGACAGATTAGCTACAATGAGCAGTTCTTC. Its translation is CSATNPGQISYNEQFF.

As regards this clonotype: Possible read error: a much larger clone is one base away. The rearrangement joins TRBV6-1 to TRBJ2-2, with TRBD2 identical over 10 bases. From germline, CDR1 is MNHNS and CDR2 SASEGT. After removal of 6 bases from V and 5 bases from J, the junction contained 6 bases not matched to a gene. The CDR3 extends over 15 amino acids. CDR3 coding DNA: TGTGCCAGCAGCAAGCTAGCGGGGGTGACCGGGGAGCTGTTTTTT. It encodes CASSKLAGVTGELFF.

This clonotype was seen ten or more times. This chain connects TRBV7-8 to TRBJ1-5; TRBD1 might be the D (6 bases). Per the germline V gene, CDR1 is SGHVS and CDR2 is FQNEAQ. The CDR3 loop spans 16 amino acids. Trimming shortened V by 5 bases and J by 7 bases, and 21 bases separated the two germline ends. CDR3 sequence: CASSLGRGWGAQPQHF. CDR3 sequence (DNA): TGTGCCAGCAGCCTTGGGCGAGGGTGGGGGGCCCAGCCCCAGCATTTT.

V and J are TRBV12-3 or TRBV12-4 and TRBJ2-1; D might be TRBD1 (5 bases). Trimming cost V 5 bases and J 2 bases, with 22 bases left between them. The CDR3 has 18 residues. This chain's CDR3 is CASSPGLGGVLPYNEQFF. The CDR3, as DNA: TGTGCCAGCAGTCCAGGGCTAGGTGGGGTCTTACCCTACAATGAGCAGTTCTTC.

This clonotype was observed at least ten times. This chain connects TRBV11-1 to TRBJ2-5; 7 nucleotides align to TRBD2. The germline gives CDR1 SGHAT, CDR2 FQDESV (reference sequence). Losses at the gene ends were 4 bases for V and 6 bases for J; bases not matched to a gene: 5. CDR3 length: 13 amino acids. In DNA, the CDR3 is TGTGCCAGCAGCTCCACTAGCGCGAAGACCCAGTACTTC. It encodes CASSSTSAKTQYF.

This clonotype was counted between two and nine times. The genes are TRBV20-1 and TRBJ2-7; D possibly corresponds to TRBD2 (6 bases). V dropped 1 base and J dropped 0 bases, with 19 bases sitting between them. CDR3 length: 17 amino acids. Germline V lookup: CDR1 DFQATT, CDR2 SNEGSKA (reference sequence). DNA for the CDR3: TGCAGTGCTAGAGTAACTACCGGGACTCAAAGCTCCTACGAGCAGTACTTC. Its protein product is CSARVTTGTQSSYEQYF.

This clonotype was counted at least ten times. V is TRBV4-1 and J is TRBJ2-7; D not certain. V shed 1 base and J shed 0 bases, with 13 bases lying between them. This CDR3 is 16 amino acids long. Germline V CDR1 and CDR2: MGHRA, YSYEKL. CDR3: CASSQVASPSSYEQYV. The CDR3 nucleotides are TGCGCCAGCAGCCAAGTGGCCAGTCCGAGCTCCTACGAGCAGTACGTC.

Comments on this clonotype: Relative to the germline gene, one junction end is altered; a read error may explain this. J is TRBJ2-3 and V is TRBV7-9; maybe TRBD1 (5 bases). CDR3 size: 16 residues. Germline V lookup: CDR1 SEHNR, CDR2 FQNEAQ (reference sequence). CDR3 region: CASSFRARWGTNTQYF. The CDR3, as DNA: TGTGCCAGCAGCTTTCGGGCTAGGTGGGGCACAAATACGCAGTATTTT.

This clonotype occurred a few times. The chain carries TRBV13 and TRBJ2-7; 7 nucleotides align to TRBD1. J was trimmed by 2 bases and V by 0 bases; bases with no gene match: 1. This CDR3 contains 14 residues. The germline V gene has CDR1 PRHDT and CDR2 FYEKMQ (reference sequence). This CDR3 reads CASSLGQGAYEQYV. CDR3 sequence (DNA): TGTGCCAGCAGCTTAGGTCAGGGGGCCTACGAGCAGTACGTC.